These 30 T cell receptor beta chains originate from one sample sequenced in a study of T cells after yellow fever vaccination. Each CDR3 protein is one row after TCRdb ran MiXCR on the 5' RACE reads. Here the sample spans 350,000 to 450,000 distinct CDR3 sequences, approximately 18% being singletons. This material consisted of PBMCs, taken before the yellow fever booster vaccination. The receptors come from a man aged 18 to 30 who received the YFV17D yellow fever vaccine.

In this sample, this clonotype turned up a few times. The rearrangement joins TRBV7-3 to TRBJ2-6; D gene uncertain. V was clipped by 4 bases and J by 4 bases, with 5 bases between them. The CDR3 covers 13 residues. Germline CDR1 SGHTA, CDR2 FQGTGA. CDR3: CASSSKGANVLTF. The CDR3 region has the DNA TGTGCCAGCAGCTCAAAAGGGGCCAACGTCCTGACTTTC.

The V call is TRBV6-5, the J call TRBJ1-4; D is uncertain. This CDR3 spans 18 amino acids. V was shortened by 6 bases and J by 7 bases, with 27 bases between the two germline ends. The germline CDR1 and CDR2 sequences are MNHEY and SVGAGI. CDR3 coding DNA: TGTGCCAGCAGCCGAACCCCCGGACTGGCCCAAGGCGGTGAAAAACTGTTTTTT. Amino acids: CASSRTPGLAQGGEKLFF.

The J gene is TRBJ1-6, the V gene TRBV5-6; D is uncertain. CDR1 and CDR2 from the germline V gene are SGHDT and YYEEEE. Trimming shortened V by 1 base and J by 7 bases, and 15 bases separated the two germline ends. The CDR3 extends over 16 amino acids. The CDR3: CASSLSGRVWNSPLHF. The DNA of the CDR3 is TGTGCCAGCAGCTTGAGCGGGAGAGTATGGAATTCACCCCTCCACTTT. The full variable domain, with the rest looked up from reference TRBV5-6 and TRBJ1-6, is DAGVTQSPTHLIKTRGQQVTLRCSPKSGHDTVSWYQQALGQGPQFIFQYYEEEERQRGNFPDRFSGHQFPNYSSELNVNALLLGDSALYLCASSLSGRVWNSPLHFGNGTRLTVT.

The genes are TRBV6-5 and TRBJ1-2; D may be TRBD1 (6 bases). Deletions cut 5 bases from V and 8 bases from J, with 15 bases between. Germline V gene data show CDR1 as MNHEY and CDR2 as SVGAGI. CDR3 size: 13 residues. In DNA, the CDR3 is TGTGCCAGCAGTAAGAACAGGGTTTGGGGCTACACCTTC. As protein: CASSKNRVWGYTF.

CDR3 in amino acids: CASSTGTGGAEQYV. DNA for the CDR3: TGCGCCAGCAGCACCGGGACAGGGGGCGCCGAGCAGTACGTC. The gene calls are TRBV5-1 and TRBJ2-7; TRBD1 matches at 12 bases. Looked up from germline, CDR1 is SGHRS and CDR2 is YFSETQ. V lost 4 bases to trimming and J lost 6 bases; unmatched junction nucleotides: 5. The CDR3 contains 14 residues.

This chain joins TRBV5-1 and TRBJ2-3; 11 bases are shared with TRBD1. CDR1 is SGHRS and CDR2 is YFSETQ in the germline V gene. The length of the CDR3 is 15 residues. J was trimmed by 4 bases and V by 4 bases; bases with no gene match: 5. The CDR3 loop is CASSPGQGAPDTQYF. Here the CDR3 DNA reads TGCGCCAGCAGCCCCGGACAGGGGGCACCAGATACGCAGTATTTT.

This clonotype has just a few counts. The V call is TRBV6-1, the J call TRBJ2-4; D call uncertain. Germline V gives CDR1 MNHNS, CDR2 SASEGT. Trimming took 0 bases from V and 1 from J, leaving 13 bases between them. CDR3 length: 17 residues. The CDR3 protein is CASSEALALGAKNIQYF. CDR3 nucleotides: TGTGCCAGCAGTGAAGCGCTGGCCCTTGGGGCCAAAAACATTCAGTACTTC.

The V gene is TRBV12-3 or TRBV12-4, the J gene TRBJ1-3; D is undetermined. The CDR3 spans 17 residues. V was pared by 8 bases and J by 0 bases, with 20 bases between. CDR3 DNA sequence: TGTGCCAGCCATTCCGAGGCAGCCTTGAGCTCTGGAAACACCATATATTTT. Translation gives CASHSEAALSSGNTIYF.

This clonotype has only one observation. J is TRBJ1-5 and V is TRBV28; D is possibly TRBD1 (6 bases). V dropped 4 bases and J dropped 6 bases, with 16 bases sitting between them. This CDR3 has 15 residues. Germline CDR1 is MDHEN and CDR2 is SYDVKM. The CDR3 region has the DNA TGTGCCAGCAGTTCAGCAGGGGAGGTTAGTCAGCCCCAGCATTTT. Translating it yields CASSSAGEVSQPQHF. The full variable domain, its missing parts supplied by reference TRBV28 and TRBJ1-5, is DVKVTQSSRYLVKRTGEKVFLECVQDMDHENMFWYRQDPGLGLRLIYFSYDVKMKEKGDIPEGYSVSREKKERFSLILESASTNQTSMYLCASSSAGEVSQPQHFGDGTRLSIL.

The V gene is TRBV4-3, the J gene TRBJ1-6; D gene unclear. With 0 bases removed from V and 10 bases from J, the gap between germline ends came to 7 bases. Germline V lookup: CDR1 LGHNA, CDR2 YSLEER. The CDR3 runs to 13 residues. CDR3 loop: CASSQEAMSPLHF. CDR3 DNA: TGCGCCAGCAGCCAAGAAGCTATGTCACCCCTCCACTTT.

The CDR3 DNA follows: TGTGCCAGCACCCCAGTTCGGAACACCGGGGAGCTGTTTTTT. Translated, it gives CASTPVRNTGELFF. The chain uses TRBV7-6 and TRBJ2-2; unclear D gene. The ends were cut back, 7 bases at V and 1 base at J, with 10 bases in the middle. Germline V gives CDR1 SGHVS, CDR2 FNYEAQ. CDR3 length: 14 amino acids.

The chain has TRBV6-5 and TRBJ2-3, with 9 bases aligning to TRBD2. CDR1 is MNHEY and CDR2 is SVGAGI in the germline V gene. This CDR3 contains 14 residues. The DNA of the CDR3 is TGTGTAACGTCGGGGCTAGCGGGACTTGATACGCAGTATTTT. It encodes CVTSGLAGLDTQYF.

The chain is built from TRBV20-1 and TRBJ1-2; 12 bases align to TRBD1. This CDR3 is 18 amino acids long. V trimming: 3 bases; J trimming: 0 bases; junction bases outside the gene matches: 11. CDR1 is DFQATT and CDR2 is SNEGSKA in the germline V gene (reference sequence). CDR3 amino acids: CSARDFGGQGAPNYGYTF. The CDR3 DNA reads as TGCAGTGCTAGGGACTTTGGGGGACAGGGGGCGCCTAACTATGGCTACACCTTC.

This clonotype was observed a few times. The conserved phenylalanine or tryptophan normally closing the CDR3 is absent here, so this likely arose from a read error. Because the CDR3's place on the DNA is in doubt, the DNA is left out and the CDR3 is given as listed by TCRdb. V is TRBV5-6 and J is TRBJ2-3. The CDR3 extends over 8 residues, inclusive of both ends. Germline V lookup: CDR1 SGHDT, CDR2 YYEEEE. This CDR3 is CASSRPES.

The chain joins TRBV5-1 to TRBJ2-1; possibly TRBD2 for D (5 bases). The germline V gene encodes CDR1 SGHRS and CDR2 YFSETQ. This CDR3 is 14 amino acids long. V lost 4 bases and J 2 bases, leaving 10 bases between the germline ends. Here the CDR3 reads CASSTAEAYNEQFF. The CDR3 region has the DNA TGCGCCAGCAGCACGGCGGAGGCCTACAATGAGCAGTTCTTC.

The chain has TRBV5-6 and TRBJ2-2, with D tentatively TRBD1 (5 bases). The V gene lost 5 bases and the J gene lost 6 bases, with 8 bases spanning the gap. Per germline, CDR1 SGHDT and CDR2 YYEEEE. The CDR3 loop spans 12 amino acids. The CDR3, as DNA: TGTGCCAGCAGATGGGGCTCCGGGGAGCTGTTTTTT. Its translation is CASRWGSGELFF.

The V and J genes are TRBV4-3 and TRBJ1-2; D not resolved. The CDR3 is 17 residues long. The germline gives CDR1 LGHNA, CDR2 YSLEER. V was clipped by 3 bases and J by 0 bases, with 17 bases between them. The chain's CDR3 is CASSQFFRADPNYGYTF. DNA of the CDR3: TGCGCCAGCAGCCAGTTTTTTCGGGCCGACCCTAACTATGGCTACACCTTC.

The chain is built from TRBV20-1 and TRBJ1-1, with 9 bases matching TRBD1. V was pared by 0 bases and J by 11 bases, with 10 bases of the junction left unmatched. Per germline, CDR1 DFQATT and CDR2 SNEGSKA (reference sequence). There are 14 residues in the CDR3. CDR3 sequence (DNA): TGCAGTGCTAGAGAGGGGACAGGGCCCAGGGGGGCTTTCTTT. Its protein product is CSAREGTGPRGAFF.

This rearrangement joins TRBV2 to TRBJ1-5; the D is unclear. V dropped 8 bases and J dropped 4 bases, with 15 bases sitting between them. This CDR3 has 14 residues. CDR1 and CDR2 (germline): SNHLY, FYNNEI. The CDR3 DNA is TGTGCCAGCGGGAGGGATCCGCAGAATCAGCCCCAGCATTTT. It encodes CASGRDPQNQPQHF.

V and J are TRBV4-2 and TRBJ2-2; D is uncertain. Germline V gives CDR1 LGHNA, CDR2 YNFKEQ. The CDR3 sequence is 16 residues long. Trimming shortened V by 1 base and J by 3 bases, and 12 bases separated the two germline ends. The CDR3: CASSQAYGSDTGELFF. The CDR3 DNA reads as TGTGCCAGCAGCCAAGCTTATGGGTCGGACACCGGGGAGCTGTTTTTT.

This clonotype was seen repeatedly, ten times or more. This chain links TRBV28 with TRBJ1-5; no reliable D call. Germline-derived CDR1 and CDR2 are MDHEN and SYDVKM. The CDR3 extends over 12 amino acids. Trimming removed 4 bases at V and 2 bases at J, with 3 bases between. The CDR3 region is CASSWGNQPQHF. CDR3 DNA sequence: TGTGCCAGCAGTTGGGGCAATCAGCCCCAGCATTTT. Together with reference TRBV28 and TRBJ1-5, the CDR3 gives the full variable domain: DVKVTQSSRYLVKRTGEKVFLECVQDMDHENMFWYRQDPGLGLRLIYFSYDVKMKEKGDIPEGYSVSREKKERFSLILESASTNQTSMYLCASSWGNQPQHFGDGTRLSIL.

V usage is TRBV6-6 and J usage is TRBJ2-7; TRBD1 matches 8 bases. Germline CDR1 reads MNHNY; CDR2 reads SVGAGI (reference sequence). With V trimmed by 3 bases and J by 3 bases, 7 bases remained unmatched. The CDR3 extends over 15 amino acids. CDR3 in DNA: TGTGCCAGCAGTTATTCTGGACAGGGTTTCTACGAGCAGTACGTC. Protein: CASSYSGQGFYEQYV.

The chain combines TRBV6-5 with TRBJ1-2; 7 nucleotides match TRBD1. The germline V gene has CDR1 MNHEY and CDR2 SVGAGI. V lost 0 bases and J lost 7; bases outside the gene matches: 5. The CDR3 runs 14 residues. The CDR3 region is CASSYSTGLGGYTF. CDR3 coding DNA: TGTGCCAGCAGTTACTCGACAGGGTTGGGTGGCTACACCTTC.

This clonotype was seen only a few times. The J gene is TRBJ2-3, the V gene TRBV5-1; weak D call: TRBD1 (6 bases). The CDR3 extends over 15 amino acids. The germline V and J ends were trimmed by 0 bases and 6 bases, with 14 bases remaining between them. Per the germline V gene, CDR1 is SGHRS and CDR2 is YFSETQ. CDR3: CASSLEGTQGDTQYF. The DNA of the CDR3 is TGCGCCAGCAGCTTGGAGGGGACCCAGGGGGATACGCAGTATTTT.

This clonotype was recorded a few times. The chain joins TRBV2 to TRBJ2-3, with D maybe TRBD2 (5 bases). The CDR3 covers 12 residues. Looked up from germline, CDR1 is SNHLY and CDR2 is FYNNEI. Trimming shortened V by 8 bases and J by 7 bases, and 13 bases separated the two germline ends. CDR3 loop: CASSLGWNTQYF. As DNA, the CDR3 is TGTGCCAGCTCACTAGGGTGGAATACGCAGTATTTT.

This clonotype was seen at least ten times. The V and J genes are TRBV9 and TRBJ2-3; TRBD2 matches at 12 bases. Germline V lookup: CDR1 SGDLS, CDR2 YYNGEE. CDR3 size: 15 residues. J was trimmed by 4 bases and V by 2 bases; bases with no gene match: 2. CDR3 region: CASSVLAGGADTQYF. The CDR3 nucleotides read TGTGCCAGCAGCGTCCTAGCGGGGGGGGCAGATACGCAGTATTTT.

This clonotype was recorded once. J is TRBJ2-2 and V is TRBV10-3; D perhaps matches TRBD2 (6 bases). The CDR3 is 16 residues long. V was pared by 0 bases and J by 4 bases, with 12 bases between. The germline V gene encodes CDR1 ENHRY and CDR2 SYGVKD. The CDR3 spells CAISESLLAGTGELFF. For the CDR3, the DNA is TGTGCCATCAGTGAGTCGTTACTAGCCGGCACCGGGGAGCTGTTTTTT.

This chain connects TRBV7-2 to TRBJ2-3; no firm D call. CDR3 length: 13 amino acids. Germline V CDR1 and CDR2: SGHTA, FQGNSA. Trimming stripped 3 bases from V and 6 bases from J, with 10 bases between. CDR3 nucleotides: TGTGCCAGCAGCTTCGAGCCAACTGATACGCAGTATTTT. Protein product: CASSFEPTDTQYF. Full variable domain (rest looked up from reference TRBV7-2 and TRBJ2-3): GAGVSQSPSNKVTEKGKDVELRCDPISGHTALYWYRQSLGQGLEFLIYFQGNSAPDKSGLPSDRFSAERTGGSVSTLTIQRTQQEDSAVYLCASSFEPTDTQYFGPGTRLTVL.

In this sample, this clonotype turned up a few times. The chain uses TRBV7-2 and TRBJ2-5; D gene unclear. Trimming left V 6 bases short and J 7 bases short, with 24 bases between. The CDR3 is made up of 16 amino acids. Germline CDR1 reads SGHTA; CDR2 reads FQGNSA. In nucleotides, the CDR3 is TGTGCCAGCAGTTCCCCGGCCGATCATCCTGAAGGGACCCAGTACTTC. Translated, it gives CASSSPADHPEGTQYF.

This clonotype has a count of ten or more. The V call is TRBV6-2 or TRBV6-3, the J call TRBJ2-5; D might be TRBD2 (6 bases). This CDR3 is 14 amino acids long. Trimming pared 6 bases from V and 4 bases from J, leaving 15 bases between. Germline CDR1 MNHEY, CDR2 SVGEGT. The CDR3 protein is CASSPAVEGETQYF. Written as DNA, the CDR3 is TGTGCCAGCAGCCCGGCCGTGGAGGGAGAGACCCAGTACTTC.